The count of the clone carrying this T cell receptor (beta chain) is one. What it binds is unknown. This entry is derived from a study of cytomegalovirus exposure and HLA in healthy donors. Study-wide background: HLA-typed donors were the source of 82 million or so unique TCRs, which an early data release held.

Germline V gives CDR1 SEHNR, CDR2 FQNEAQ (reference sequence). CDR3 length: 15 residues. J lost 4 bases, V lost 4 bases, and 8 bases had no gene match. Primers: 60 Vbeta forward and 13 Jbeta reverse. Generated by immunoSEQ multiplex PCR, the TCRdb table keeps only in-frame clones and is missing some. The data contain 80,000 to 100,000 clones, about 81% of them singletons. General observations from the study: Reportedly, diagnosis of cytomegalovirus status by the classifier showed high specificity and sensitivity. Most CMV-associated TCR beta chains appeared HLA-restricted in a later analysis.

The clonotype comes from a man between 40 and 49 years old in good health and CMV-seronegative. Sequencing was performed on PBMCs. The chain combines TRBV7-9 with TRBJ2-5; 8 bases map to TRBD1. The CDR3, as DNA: TGTGCCAGCAGCTCCCCCTGGACAGGGCTAGAGACCCAGTACTTC. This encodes CASSSPWTGLETQYF.